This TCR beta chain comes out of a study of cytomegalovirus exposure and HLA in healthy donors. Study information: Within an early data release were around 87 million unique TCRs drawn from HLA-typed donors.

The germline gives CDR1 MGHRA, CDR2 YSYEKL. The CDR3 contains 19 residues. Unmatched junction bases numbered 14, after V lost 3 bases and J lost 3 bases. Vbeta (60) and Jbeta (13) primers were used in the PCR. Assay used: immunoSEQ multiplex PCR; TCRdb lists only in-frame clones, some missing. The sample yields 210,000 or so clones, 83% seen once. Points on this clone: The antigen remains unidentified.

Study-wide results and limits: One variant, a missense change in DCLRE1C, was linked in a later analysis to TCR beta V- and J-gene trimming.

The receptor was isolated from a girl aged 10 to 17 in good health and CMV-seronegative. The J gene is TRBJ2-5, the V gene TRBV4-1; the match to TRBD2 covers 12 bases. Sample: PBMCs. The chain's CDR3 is CASSHPGLAGGPGKETQYF. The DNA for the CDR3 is TGCGCCAGCAGCCATCCCGGGCTAGCGGGAGGGCCGGGGAAAGAGACCCAGTACTTC.